Described below is a single T cell receptor beta chain sequence and its context. What antigen it recognizes has not been identified. The input lacks base qualities; no much larger clone sits a single base away. The data were obtained in a study of blood T cell repertoires in COVID-19 (dated by TCRdb to about 2020). For context, the study as a whole: Samples covering the acute and convalescent phases of COVID-19 were provided by collaborators in the United States, Italy and Spain. The material from the prospective study consisted of cDNA or gDNA derived from T cells, B-cell-depleted T cells, or PBMCs. Deeply sampled blood TCRbeta repertoires from subjects exposed to, actively infected with, or recovered from COVID-19 were included in the dataset. A freely available public database, intended as a resource for researchers studying the immune response to SARS-CoV-2, is where the repertoires were released. The samples were drawn from two sources: the first 160 participants of the ongoing ImmuneRACE study, and 1,200 or so subjects contributed by 6 global collaborators. Sample metadata almost always included a de-identified subject ID, COVID-19 status, age in years and sex. HLA class I and class II types, where available, came from metadata supplied by the sample provider rather than from assay-based typing.

V ends up 5 bases short and J 4 bases short, with an unmatched junction base count of 8. The CDR3 runs 16 residues from the cysteine to the phenylalanine. Only the CDR3 DNA is retained, 48 bases long and in frame from the first base. The germline V gene yields SGHVS for CDR1 and FNYEAQ for CDR2. On the study overall, not on this receptor specifically: How much clinical and demographic metadata was included differed by source and by participant, and the metadata was provided uncurated.

One collaborating source in Seattle enrolled patients while the patients were actively infected and followed the patients over time throughout the course of disease. Whole blood was collected in K2EDTA tubes by collaborating institutions according to the institutions' own protocols. Collaborator samples were shipped for TCRbeta analysis as frozen whole blood, isolated PBMCs, or DNA extracted from either sample type. TCRbeta CDR3 regions were amplified from genomic DNA by means of the immunoSEQ Assay, a bias-controlled multiplex PCR. As for how the authors treated the data: Within the assay, amplification of reference gene primers was used to estimate how many nucleated cells each sample contained. To quantify the absolute abundance of each unique TCRbeta CDR3 rearrangement, sequence reads were collapsed and filtered. For each sample, productive Simpson clonality was calculated as the square root of Simpson's diversity index across productive rearrangements. TCRdb limited this immuneACCESS table to in-frame rearrangements with V and J called. A share of clones is missing; checked studies link under half to unresolved V genes, and the rest is unexplained. V, J and clone size are those of that table, while D and trimming were read from the DNA. The sample has 250,000 to 350,000 clones on record, approximately 84% of them singletons. Roughly 1.6% of the sample goes to the ten largest clones.

Sequenced material: peripheral blood. The clonotype comes from a human donor with COVID-19, enrolled during active disease. The donor label of this sample is uncertain. This sequence uses TRBV7-6 and TRBJ2-1; 10 central bases correspond to TRBD2. CDR3 region: CASSRRTSGDYNEQFF. The sequence in DNA is TGTGCCAGCAGCCGTAGGACTAGCGGAGATTACAATGAGCAGTTCTTC.